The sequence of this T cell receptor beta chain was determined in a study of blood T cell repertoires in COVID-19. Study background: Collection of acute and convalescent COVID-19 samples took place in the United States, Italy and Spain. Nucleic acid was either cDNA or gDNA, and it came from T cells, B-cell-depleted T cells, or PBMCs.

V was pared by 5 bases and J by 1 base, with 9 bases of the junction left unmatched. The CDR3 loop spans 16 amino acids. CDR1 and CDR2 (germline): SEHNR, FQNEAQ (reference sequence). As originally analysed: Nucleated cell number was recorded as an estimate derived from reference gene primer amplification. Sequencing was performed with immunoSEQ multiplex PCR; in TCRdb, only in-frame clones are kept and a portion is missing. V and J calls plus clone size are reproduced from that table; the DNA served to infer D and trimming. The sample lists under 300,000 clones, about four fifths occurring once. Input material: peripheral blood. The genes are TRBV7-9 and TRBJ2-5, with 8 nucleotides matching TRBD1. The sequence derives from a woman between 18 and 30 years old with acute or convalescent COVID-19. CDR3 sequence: CASSRDRTALQETQYF. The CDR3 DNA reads TGTGCCAGCAGCCGGGACAGGACTGCCCTCCAAGAGACCCAGTACTTC.